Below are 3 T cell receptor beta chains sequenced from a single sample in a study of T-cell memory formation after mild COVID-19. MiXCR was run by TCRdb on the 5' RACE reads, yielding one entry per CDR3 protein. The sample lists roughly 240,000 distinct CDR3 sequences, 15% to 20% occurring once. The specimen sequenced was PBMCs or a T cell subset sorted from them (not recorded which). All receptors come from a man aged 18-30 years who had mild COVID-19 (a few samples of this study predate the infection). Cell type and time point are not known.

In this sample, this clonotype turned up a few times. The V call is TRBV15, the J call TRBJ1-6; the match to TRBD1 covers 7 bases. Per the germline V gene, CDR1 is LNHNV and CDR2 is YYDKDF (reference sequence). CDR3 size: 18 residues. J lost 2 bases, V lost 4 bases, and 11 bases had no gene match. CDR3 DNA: TGTGCCACCAGCAAACTCGGAACAGGGGCGGCCTATAATTCACCCCTCCACTTT. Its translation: CATSKLGTGAAYNSPLHF. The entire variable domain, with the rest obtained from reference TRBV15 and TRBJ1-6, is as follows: DAMVIQNPRYQVTQFGKPVTLSCSQTLNHNVMYWYQQKSSQAPKLLFHYYDKDFNNEADTPDNFQSRRPNTSFCFLDIRSPGLGDTAMYLCATSKLGTGAAYNSPLHFGNGTRLTVT.

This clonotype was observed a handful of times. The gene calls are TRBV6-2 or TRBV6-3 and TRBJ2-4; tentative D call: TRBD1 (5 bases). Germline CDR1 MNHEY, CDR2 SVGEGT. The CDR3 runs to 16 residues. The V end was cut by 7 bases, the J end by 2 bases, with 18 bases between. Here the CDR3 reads CASTNNLAGTKNIQYF. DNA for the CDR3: TGTGCCAGCACTAATAACTTGGCAGGGACCAAAAACATTCAGTACTTC.

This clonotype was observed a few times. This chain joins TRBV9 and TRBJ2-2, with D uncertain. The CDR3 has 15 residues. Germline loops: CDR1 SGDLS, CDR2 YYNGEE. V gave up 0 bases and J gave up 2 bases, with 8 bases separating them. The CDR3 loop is CASSVGAANTGELFF. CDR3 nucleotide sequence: TGTGCCAGCAGCGTAGGGGCAGCAAACACCGGGGAGCTGTTTTTT.